These T cell receptor beta chains were read from a single sample in a study of Ad26.COV2.S vaccination and SARS-CoV-2 variants. Sequenced by immunoSEQ multiplex PCR; TCRdb stores in-frame clones only, minus some. The sample holds under 400,000 clones, around 86% seen once. Material: peripheral blood, obtained in a trial of Ad26.COV2.S vaccine versus placebo. All receptors derive from a person aged 18-65 years who received the Ad26.COV2.S COVID-19 vaccine or a placebo. Both conserved end residues are part of each CDR3. The D gene is left open where the match is weak. The size field is filled for only some rows; it gives once, few, many or a size class.

NA 15 once TRBJ1-5 TRBV30 TGTGCCTGGAGTGGAGGGCCCGGACGCAATCAGCCCCAGCATTTT CAWSGGPGRNQPQHF
NA 16 NA TRBJ2-7 TRBV4-2 TGTGCCAGCACCCCTTCTTTAGGACCCTCTTCCTACGAGCAGTACTTC CASTPSLGPSSYEQYF
NA 15 once TRBJ1-5 TRBV6-2/TRBV6-3 TGTGCCAGCAGTTCCCTCACAGGGTACAATCAGCCCCAGCATTTT CASSSLTGYNQPQHF
NA 19 NA TRBJ2-3 TRBV21-1 TGTGCCAGCACCAAAGAGTCGGCTAGCGGGGGGTTTAGCACAGATACGCAGTATTTT CASTKESASGGFSTDTQYF
TRBD1 14 NA TRBJ2-1 TRBV19 TGTGCCAGTAGTATCGCAGGGGGCTTAGATGAGCAGTTCTTC CASSIAGGLDEQFF
NA 15 once TRBJ1-2 TRBV4-3 TGCGCCAGCAGCTTCCCACGTCAGGGTATCTGTGGCTACACCTTC CASSFPRQGICGYTF
NA 17 NA TRBJ2-2 TRBV5-5 TGTGCCAGCATACTGGGGCCTAGCGCGGATTCCACCGGGGAGCTGTTTTTT CASILGPSADSTGELFF
NA 13 NA TRBJ1-4 TRBV5-1 TGCGCCAGCAGCTTGTTGTCTAATGAAAAACTGTTTTTT CASSLLSNEKLFF
NA 15 NA TRBJ1-4 TRBV4-2 TGTGCCAGCAGCTTCCATTCAGGGTATAATGAAAAACTGTTTTTT CASSFHSGYNEKLFF
NA 17 NA TRBJ2-3 TRBV7-6 TGTGCCAGCAGCCCACGACCGAGTACGGTCCCCGCAGATACGCAGTATTTT CASSPRPSTVPADTQYF
TRBD1 15 NA TRBJ2-6 TRBV2 TGTGCCAGCAGCCTCGACAGGGCTGGGGCCAACGTCCTGACTTTC CASSLDRAGANVLTF
NA 16 NA TRBJ1-5 TRBV30 TGTGCCTGGAGTTTTCCCTCTAGGGCAGAGAATCAGCCCCAGCATTTT CAWSFPSRAENQPQHF
NA 15 few TRBJ1-5 TRBV13 TGTGCCAGCAGCTTAGGAGGGGCCGGCAATCAGCCCCAGCATTTT CASSLGGAGNQPQHF
NA 12 once TRBJ2-2 TRBV7-3 TGTGCCAGCAGCTCTTCCGGCGGGGAGCTGTTTTTT CASSSSGGELFF
TRBD2 15 NA TRBJ2-3 TRBV6-5 TGTGCCAGCAGTTACAATGGGGGGGACCGGGGGACGCAGTATTTT CASSYNGGDRGTQYF
NA 12 once TRBJ1-5 TRBV30 TGTGCCTGGAGTGTTGGTAATCAGCCCCAGCATTTT CAWSVGNQPQHF
NA 16 NA TRBJ1-4 TRBV30 TGTGCCTGGAGTGTACTGGGGGCAGGGGTGCGTGAAAAACTGTTTTTT CAWSVLGAGVREKLFF
NA 12 NA TRBJ2-5 TRBV9 TGTGCCAGCGGGGGGCCACAAGAGACCCAGTACTTC CASGGPQETQYF
TRBD1 14 NA TRBJ2-7 TRBV6-5 TGTGCCAGCAGTTACTCGGGGACAGGGAACGAGCAGTACTTC CASSYSGTGNEQYF
NA 15 NA TRBJ2-7 TRBV4-2 TGTGCCAGCAGCCAAGATCTTCGCCAGACCTACGAGCAGTACTTC CASSQDLRQTYEQYF
NA 12 NA TRBJ1-1 TRBV6-5 TGTGCCAGCAGTTATCTACGGCCGGGAGCTTTCTTT CASSYLRPGAFF
TRBD1 16 NA TRBJ1-6 TRBV4-3 TGCGCCAGCAGCCTGACAGGGGGCCTCTATAATTCACCCCTCCACTTT CASSLTGGLYNSPLHF
NA 16 NA TRBJ1-4 TRBV7-8 TGTGCCAGCAGCGAGACCCTAGAGGGGCCAGGTGAAAAACTGTTTTTT CASSETLEGPGEKLFF
NA 16 NA TRBJ1-5 TRBV4-2 TGTGCCAGCAGCCAAGACGACTGGGGCGCGAATCAGCCCCAGCATTTT CASSQDDWGANQPQHF
NA 14 NA TRBJ1-4 TRBV2 TGTGTCTCATCCCCCAGGGCGGCTAATGAAAAACTGTTTTTT CVSSPRAANEKLFF
NA 16 few TRBJ1-4 TRBV6-5 TGTGCCAGCAGTTACTCCCTGTGGGGCACTAATGAAAAACTGTTTTTT CASSYSLWGTNEKLFF